Listed below are T cell receptor beta chains from one sample, sequenced in a study of OX40 agonist ivuxolimab in advanced cancers. Sequencing used immunoSEQ multiplex PCR; TCRdb keeps in-frame clones, though not all of them. This sample has some 76,000 clones, with 85% to 95% found just once. This sample comprised CD4+ or CD8+ T cells sorted from blood, obtained in a trial of the OX40 agonist ivuxolimab. All receptors come from an adult with an advanced solid tumor such as melanoma, head and neck, liver or kidney cancer. Each CDR3 is given with its conserved first and last residue. Each record gives: clone size, D gene, CDR3 length, J gene, V gene, CDR3 protein, CDR3 DNA. A D gene is named only where the DNA matches it firmly. Clone size is shown for a subset of rows, as once, few, many or a class of expanded clone.

>once|TRBD1|13|TRBJ2-1|TRBV5-1
CASRLDRDNEQFF
TGCGCCAGCAGATTGGACAGGGACAATGAGCAGTTCTTC
>-|-|12|TRBJ2-7|TRBV6-1
CASEGSSYEQYF
TGTGCCAGCGAGGGCAGCTCCTACGAGCAGTACTTC
>-|-|14|TRBJ2-1|TRBV11-2
CASSLGGLIPEQFF
TGTGCCAGCAGCTTAGGGGGACTGATACCGGAGCAGTTCTTC
>-|-|16|TRBJ1-5|TRBV4-1
CASSQEITGHNQPQHF
TGCGCCAGCAGCCAAGAAATCACGGGGCACAATCAGCCCCAGCATTTT
>-|-|15|TRBJ2-2|TRBV27
CASSWRGLGTGELFF
TGTGCCAGCAGTTGGAGGGGGCTGGGCACCGGGGAGCTGTTTTTT
>-|-|12|TRBJ1-1|TRBV27
CASRRGSTEAFF
TGTGCCAGCAGGCGAGGAAGCACTGAAGCTTTCTTT
>-|-|14|TRBJ2-7|TRBV19
CASSQGLPAYEQYF
TGTGCCAGTAGTCAGGGATTACCGGCCTACGAGCAGTACTTC
>-|TRBD2|13|TRBJ2-7|TRBV2
CASQRESLHEQYF
TGTGCCAGCCAGCGGGAATCCCTTCACGAGCAGTACTTC
>-|TRBD2|14|TRBJ2-1|TRBV19
CASTTSGRTDEQFF
TGTGCCAGTACCACTAGCGGGAGAACAGATGAGCAGTTCTTC
>-|-|14|TRBJ2-1|TRBV6-6
CASSYVVREDEQFF
TGTGCCAGCAGTTACGTGGTCAGGGAAGATGAGCAGTTCTTC
>-|TRBD1|16|TRBJ1-2|TRBV5-1
CASSVIQGAGIYGYTF
TGCGCCAGCAGCGTCATACAGGGGGCAGGTATCTATGGCTACACCTTC
>-|-|14|TRBJ2-1|TRBV4-1
CASSIRTSEGEQFF
TGCGCCAGCAGCATCAGGACTTCAGAAGGTGAGCAGTTCTTC
>once|TRBD1|13|TRBJ1-1|TRBV19
CASSISTGAEAFF
TGTGCCAGTAGTATCAGCACAGGGGCTGAAGCTTTCTTT
>-|-|19|TRBJ2-1|TRBV9
CASSVDGSTPPSSYNEQFF
TGTGCCAGCAGCGTAGACGGGAGTACGCCGCCGAGCTCCTACAATGAGCAGTTCTTC
>-|-|16|TRBJ1-3|TRBV7-8
CASSLKPANSGNTIYF
TGTGCCAGCAGCTTAAAACCTGCTAACTCTGGAAACACCATATATTTT
>-|TRBD1|17|TRBJ2-7|TRBV4-1
CASSQGLPGTGSYEQYF
TGCGCCAGCAGCCAAGGTCTCCCCGGGACAGGGTCCTACGAGCAGTACTTC
>once|TRBD1|13|TRBJ1-5|TRBV27
CASSLTGGYVQHF
TGTGCCAGCAGTTTGACAGGGGGATATGTCCAGCATTTT
>few|TRBD2|14|TRBJ2-7|TRBV7-2
CASSYSGSTYEQYF
TGTGCCAGCAGTTATAGCGGGTCCACCTACGAGCAGTACTTC
>-|TRBD2|14|TRBJ2-1|TRBV19
CATQLAGGINEQFF
TGTGCCACCCAACTAGCGGGAGGCATCAATGAGCAGTTCTTC
>-|-|14|TRBJ2-7|TRBV2
CASSGGASGYEQYF
TGTGCCAGCAGTGGGGGGGCTAGCGGCTACGAGCAGTACTTC
>-|-|13|TRBJ2-1|TRBV19
CASSIGGGNEQFF
TGTGCCAGTAGTATCGGCGGAGGGAATGAGCAGTTCTTC
>-|TRBD1|17|TRBJ1-5|TRBV7-8
CASSFRTGALGNQPQHF
TGTGCCAGCAGCTTCAGGACAGGGGCTCTGGGCAATCAGCCCCAGCATTTT
>-|-|12|TRBJ2-6|TRBV29-1
CSVVSGANVLTF
TGCAGCGTTGTCTCTGGGGCCAACGTCCTGACTTTC
>-|-|16|TRBJ2-2|TRBV7-9
CASSPRTVRNTGELFF
TGTGCCAGCAGCCCACGGACAGTTCGGAACACCGGGGAGCTGTTTTTT
>-|-|12|TRBJ2-1|TRBV7-8
CASMRGNNEQFF
TGTGCCAGCATGAGGGGCAACAATGAGCAGTTCTTC
>-|TRBD1|14|TRBJ1-5|TRBV4-3
CASSQGTGFQPQHF
TGCGCCAGCAGCCAAGGGACAGGGTTCCAGCCCCAGCATTTT
>-|TRBD1|15|TRBJ2-3|TRBV6-1
CASSTGAGASDTQYF
TGTGCCAGCAGTACAGGGGCGGGTGCGTCAGATACGCAGTATTTT
>-|-|16|TRBJ1-5|TRBV4-1
CASSQAYSLSNQPQHF
TGCGCCAGCAGCCAAGCTTACTCCCTGAGCAATCAGCCCCAGCATTTT
>-|-|13|TRBJ2-3|TRBV4-3
CASSPGTGNTQYF
TGCGCCAGCAGCCCAGGGACCGGGAATACGCAGTATTTT
>-|-|14|TRBJ1-5|TRBV28
CAILSAGKDQPQHF
TGTGCCATCCTCAGCGCAGGGAAAGATCAGCCCCAGCATTTT
>-|TRBD2|15|TRBJ2-7|TRBV5-1
CASSLGPGTSGGQYF
TGCGCCAGCAGCTTGGGCCCCGGGACTAGCGGGGGGCAGTACTTC
>few|TRBD1|15|TRBJ2-7|TRBV11-2
CASSLAGTGVYEQYF
TGTGCCAGCAGCTTAGCCGGGACAGGGGTATACGAGCAGTACTTC
>-|-|12|TRBJ2-5|TRBV29-1
CSVDVRDETQYF
TGCAGCGTTGACGTCAGAGACGAGACCCAGTACTTC
>-|-|13|TRBJ2-7|TRBV2
CASRSGVSYEQYF
TGTGCCAGCAGGTCAGGGGTCTCCTACGAGCAGTACTTC
>-|-|16|TRBJ1-1|TRBV14
CASSLLKGLMNTEAFF
TGTGCCAGCAGCCTCTTAAAGGGTTTAATGAACACTGAAGCTTTCTTT
>-|-|11|TRBJ2-1|TRBV9
CASSVQNEQFF
TGTGCCAGCAGCGTCCAGAATGAGCAGTTCTTC
>-|-|12|TRBJ2-5|TRBV30
CACISGKETQYF
TGTGCCTGCATTAGCGGTAAAGAGACCCAGTACTTC
>-|TRBD2|17|TRBJ2-1|TRBV9
CASSVVEGSGRINEQFF
TGTGCCAGCAGCGTAGTAGAGGGTAGCGGGAGAATCAATGAGCAGTTCTTC
>-|-|13|TRBJ2-2|TRBV6-5
CASRSDNTGELFF
TGTGCCAGCAGATCCGATAACACCGGGGAGCTGTTTTTT
>-|-|14|TRBJ2-7|TRBV5-6
CASSLWGVPPEQYF
TGTGCCAGCAGCTTGTGGGGGGTACCTCCCGAGCAGTACTTC
>-|TRBD2|16|TRBJ2-7|TRBV13
CASSAGLAGGYYEQYF
TGTGCCAGCAGCGCGGGACTAGCGGGAGGTTACTACGAGCAGTACTTC
>once|-|14|TRBJ1-2|TRBV19
CASSNGRRPDGYTF
TGTGCCAGTAGTAATGGTAGGCGACCGGATGGCTACACCTTC